This record concerns one TCR beta chain sequence. This sample stems from a study of breast tumors, draining lymph nodes, adjacent tissues. Germline lookup yields CDR1 SGHNT and CDR2 YYREEE (reference sequence). The V segment lost 4 bases and the J segment 6 bases; nucleotides outside the gene matches: 14. The CDR3 covers 17 residues. TCRdb recomputed calls from the multiplex PCR reads with MiXCR, one row per CDR3 protein. In the table there are tens of thousands of distinct CDR3 sequences, approximately 45% of which are singletons. The V and J genes are TRBV5-4 and TRBJ2-2; 8 bases agree with TRBD2. The TCR sequence derives from a female donor with breast cancer. Some clones in this sample may be carry-over from other donors' samples. Specimen: breast tumor tissue. The CDR3 spells CASSPRGPAGGPGELFF. The CDR3 nucleotides read TGTGCCAGCAGCCCTCGGGGGCCGGCGGGAGGCCCCGGGGAGCTGTTTTTT.